This record covers a single T cell receptor beta chain. The antigen is undetermined. Researchers prepared the TRB cDNA libraries using 5' RACE with UMI labels. TCRdb reprocessed the 5' RACE reads, keeping one entry per CDR3 protein, no DNA. Its table lists some 39,000 distinct CDR3 sequences. In germline, CDR1 is LGHDT, CDR2 YNNKEL (reference sequence). This CDR3 contains 21 residues. Triplicate approximately 300,000-cell sorts were made of each CD8+ T cell subset. The sample comes from a study of CXCR3-negative and CXCR3-positive naive CD8 T cells. Overall study: About 135 million TRB reads in total, about 1.5 +/- 0.3 million per library. Study outcomes and limitations: Relative to memory CD8+ cells, whose diversity was much lower, both naive subsets had comparably high diversity.

This clonotype originated in a human donor in good health. Some clones in this sample may be carry-over from other donors' samples. The chain combines TRBV3-1 with TRBJ2-2; TCRdb's assignment of TRBD2 cannot be checked, as there is no DNA. Sequencing input: naive CXCR3- CD8+ T cells from blood. Subset reported: CD45RO-CCR7+CD27+CD95- naive CD8+ T cells lacking CXCR3 (TNR3-). The CDR3 is CASSQLDVLAGGQANTGELFF. The complete variable domain, with remaining parts taken from reference TRBV3-1 and TRBJ2-2, reads DTAVSQTPKYLVTQMGNDKSIKCEQNLGHDTMYWYKQDSKKFLKIMFSYNNKELIINETVPNRFSPKSPDKAHLNLHINSLELGDSAVYFCASSQLDVLAGGQANTGELFFGEGSRLTVL.